The 15 T cell receptor beta chains below were found in one sample sequenced in a study of blood T cell repertoires in COVID-19. Produced via immunoSEQ multiplex PCR; TCRdb's table is partial and in-frame only. The data show approximately 16,000 clones, with around 77% seen just once and about 14% held by the top ten. Specimen: peripheral blood. These receptors all come from a human donor in a cohort sampled during active COVID-19.

The rearrangement uses TRBV27 and TRBJ2-1; D is perhaps TRBD1 (6 bases). The V end was cut by 5 bases, the J end by 2 bases, with 10 bases between. The CDR3 spans 14 residues. Germline CDR1 and CDR2: MNHEY and SMNVEV (reference sequence). The CDR3 sequence is CASSPRDTYNEQFF. CDR3 nucleotide sequence: TGTGCCAGCAGTCCACGGGACACCTACAATGAGCAGTTCTTC.

The gene calls are TRBV19 and TRBJ2-6; tentatively, D is TRBD1 (5 bases). CDR1 LNHDA and CDR2 SQIVND come from the germline V gene (reference sequence). V lost 6 bases to trimming and J lost 2 bases, with 8 bases between them. CDR3 length: 14 amino acids. The CDR3 here is CASRDTAGANVLTF. The CDR3 DNA reads TGTGCCAGTAGGGACACCGCTGGGGCCAACGTCCTGACTTTC. Using reference TRBV19 and TRBJ2-6 for the parts outside the CDR3, the full variable domain is DGGITQSPKYLFRKEGQNVTLSCEQNLNHDAMYWYRQDPGQGLRLIYYSQIVNDFQKGDIAEGYSVSREKKESFPLTVTSAQKNPTAFYLCASRDTAGANVLTFGAGSRLTVL.

The chain uses TRBV29-1 and TRBJ2-5; D is ambiguous. Germline-derived CDR1 and CDR2 are SQVTM and ANQGSEA. The CDR3 is 10 residues long. Trimming stripped 4 bases from V and 3 bases from J, with 3 bases between. The CDR3 DNA is TGCAGCGTTGGAGAAGAGACCCAGTACTTC. Translating it yields CSVGEETQYF.

This chain uses TRBV7-2 with TRBJ1-2, with D possibly being TRBD1 (6 bases). V was clipped by 1 base and J by 6 bases, with 12 bases between them. Germline CDR1 reads SGHTA; CDR2 reads FQGNSA. This CDR3 has 14 amino acids. CDR3 nucleotides: TGTGCCAGCAGCTTAGACTCGGGGGGCGATGGCTACACCTTC. This sequence encodes CASSLDSGGDGYTF.

The J gene is TRBJ2-7, the V gene TRBV6-4, with 10 bases aligning to TRBD1. In germline, CDR1 is MRHNA, CDR2 SNTAGT. V shed 3 bases and J 2 bases; nucleotides not matched to a gene: 13. The CDR3 has 18 amino acids. The CDR3 nucleotides read TGTGCCAGCAGTGATCCCCCGGGACAGGGGTTTGGACCCTACGAGCAGTACTTC. Amino acid sequence: CASSDPPGQGFGPYEQYF.

This chain joins TRBV11-2 and TRBJ1-5; the D is unclear. The germline V gene has CDR1 SGHAT and CDR2 FQNNGV. V was trimmed by 6 bases and J by 4 bases, leaving 10 bases between them. This CDR3 has 13 amino acids. The CDR3 here is CASSYSLNQPQHF. Written as DNA, the CDR3 is TGTGCCAGCAGTTACAGCCTTAATCAGCCCCAGCATTTT.

The chain employs TRBV4-2 and TRBJ2-6, with D tentatively TRBD2 (6 bases). CDR3 size: 17 residues. CDR1 is LGHNA, CDR2 YNFKEQ, per germline. Deletions cut 4 bases from V and 4 bases from J, with 17 bases between. The CDR3 bases are TGTGCCAGCAGCCGTAGCGGACCGATGGGGGGGGCCAACGTCCTGACTTTC. This encodes CASSRSGPMGGANVLTF.

This rearrangement joins TRBV6-5 to TRBJ1-5, with 9 bases matching TRBD1. The germline CDR1 and CDR2 sequences are MNHEY and SVGAGI. The length of the CDR3 is 15 residues. With V trimmed by 6 bases and J by 6 bases, 9 bases remained unmatched. CDR3 loop: CASRAGTGLRQPQHF. CDR3 nucleotides: TGTGCCAGCAGAGCCGGGACAGGGCTTCGTCAGCCCCAGCATTTT.

This clone was recorded once. The chain couples TRBV4-2 to TRBJ2-1, with 9 bases aligning to TRBD2. This CDR3 is 18 amino acids long. V lost 0 bases, J lost 6 bases, and 12 bases stayed unmatched. Germline V lookup: CDR1 LGHNA, CDR2 YNFKEQ. CDR3 residues: CASSQEMAAGGPANEQFF. The CDR3 DNA reads TGTGCCAGCAGCCAAGAAATGGCGGCGGGGGGGCCGGCCAATGAGCAGTTCTTC.

The V and J genes are TRBV2 and TRBJ1-3, with 7 bases identical to TRBD1. The CDR3 runs to 13 residues. Germline-derived CDR1 and CDR2 are SNHLY and FYNNEI. The junction had 4 bases not matched to a gene; V was cut back by 8 bases and J by 3 bases. This CDR3 is CASDGQVGNTIYF. In nucleotides, the CDR3 is TGTGCCAGCGACGGACAGGTTGGAAACACCATATATTTT.

This clone was picked up a small number of times. CDR3 protein: CASSPQGPGDTQYF. CDR3 DNA: TGTGCCAGCTCACCACAGGGGCCGGGAGATACGCAGTATTTT. The V gene is TRBV18, the J gene TRBJ2-3; D may be TRBD1 (5 bases). CDR1 is KGHSH and CDR2 is LQKENI in the germline V gene. This CDR3 region has 14 residues. The V end lost 1 base, the J end lost 5 bases, and 10 bases lay between the germline ends.

The rearrangement uses TRBV20-1 and TRBJ2-1, with TRBD2 identical over 8 bases. The germline CDR1 and CDR2 sequences are DFQATT and SNEGSKA (reference sequence). The junction had 11 bases not matched to a gene; V was cut back by 3 bases and J by 10 bases. This CDR3 is 14 amino acids long. The CDR3 region is CSASSGLEISEQFF. CDR3 nucleotide sequence: TGCAGTGCTAGTTCGGGACTAGAGATCTCGGAGCAGTTCTTC.

The rearrangement joins TRBV4-1 to TRBJ1-2; 9 bases match TRBD1. V shed 3 bases and J 5 bases; nucleotides not matched to a gene: 10. Germline CDR1 and CDR2: MGHRA and YSYEKL. The CDR3 has 16 residues. The CDR3 region is CASSQDFGQGSYGYTF. The CDR3, as DNA: TGCGCCAGCAGCCAGGATTTTGGACAGGGGAGTTATGGCTACACCTTC.

The chain is built from TRBV11-3 and TRBJ1-2; a possible D gene is TRBD1 (6 bases). The germline V and J ends were trimmed by 5 bases and 5 bases, with 15 bases remaining between them. From germline, CDR1 is SGHNT and CDR2 YENEEA. The CDR3 extends over 14 amino acids. Here the CDR3 reads CASSPFPGAYGYTF. The CDR3 coding sequence is TGTGCCAGCAGCCCGTTCCCAGGGGCGTATGGCTACACCTTC.

This clone turned up a few times. The CDR3 loop is CASGKLNYGYTF. The CDR3 bases are TGTGCCTCCGGGAAGCTTAACTATGGCTACACCTTC. The V and J genes are TRBV27 and TRBJ1-2; the D is unclear. From germline, CDR1 is MNHEY and CDR2 SMNVEV (reference sequence). The CDR3 is made up of 12 amino acids. V shed 11 bases and J shed 1 base, with 11 bases lying between them.